A selection of T cell receptor beta chains follows, all from one sample in a study of blood T cell repertoires in COVID-19. Repertoires were generated with immunoSEQ multiplex PCR, while TCRdb's copy carries only in-frame clones and drops some. The sample carries roughly 100,000 clones, 87% recorded once. Sequencing was performed on peripheral blood. Receptor source: a middle-aged man in a cohort sampled during active COVID-19. The CDR3 runs from the conserved cysteine through the conserved F or W. A D gene is named only where the DNA matches it firmly. Expanded clones are given a class, and other clones once, few, many or no size at all.

cdr3_aa	cdr3_nt	v_call	cdr3_length	j_call	clone_size	d_call
CASSSRTGDQETQYF	TGTGCCAGCAGCTCTCGGACAGGGGACCAAGAGACCCAGTACTTC	TRBV3-1/TRBV3-2	15	TRBJ2-5	NA	TRBD1
CSGRGNEQFF	TGCAGCGGGCGGGGGAATGAGCAGTTCTTC	TRBV29-1	10	TRBJ2-1	NA	TRBD2
CASSSRGGVHEQFF	TGTGCCAGCAGCTCCCGGGGCGGGGTGCATGAGCAGTTCTTC	TRBV7-2	14	TRBJ2-1	NA	NA
CASSLTDSGNTIYF	TGCGCCAGCAGCCTGACAGACTCTGGAAACACCATATATTTT	TRBV4-1	14	TRBJ1-3	many	NA
CASSTGRQGWSGNTIYF	TGCGCCAGCAGCACCGGTCGACAGGGCTGGTCTGGAAACACCATATATTTT	TRBV5-1	17	TRBJ1-3	NA	TRBD1
CASSLVSGDETQYF	TGTGCCAGCAGCTTAGTGAGCGGGGACGAGACCCAGTACTTC	TRBV11-2	14	TRBJ2-5	NA	TRBD2
CASTDGFPGLSTDTQYF	TGTGCCAGCACCGATGGGTTTCCAGGACTAAGCACAGATACGCAGTATTTT	TRBV11-2	17	TRBJ2-3	few	NA
CASSLAENSPLHF	TGTGCCAGTAGCCTAGCCGAAAATTCACCCCTCCACTTT	TRBV19	13	TRBJ1-6	NA	NA
CASSPGPRDTGELFF	TGTGCCAGCAGCCCGGGCCCCAGGGACACCGGAGAGCTGTTTTTT	TRBV5-5	15	TRBJ2-2	NA	NA
CASSHAPGGSSSYNEQFF	TGTGCCAGCAGCCACGCCCCCGGCGGGAGCAGCTCCTACAATGAGCAGTTCTTC	TRBV4-2	18	TRBJ2-1	NA	TRBD2
CASKRTGSWDEKLFF	TGTGCCAGCAAGAGAACGGGGTCGTGGGATGAAAAACTGTTTTTT	TRBV27	15	TRBJ1-4	NA	NA
CASSYREGTDTQYF	TGTGCCAGCAGCTACAGGGAGGGGACAGATACGCAGTATTTT	TRBV6-5	14	TRBJ2-3	few	NA
CASSVLQGNEQFF	TGTGCCAGCAGCGTCCTACAGGGGAATGAGCAGTTCTTC	TRBV9	13	TRBJ2-1	NA	TRBD1
CASSLDDPTGTNYEQYF	TGTGCCAGCAGCTTAGACGACCCCACAGGGACCAATTACGAGCAGTACTTC	TRBV11-2	17	TRBJ2-7	NA	NA
CASSRSGWGGGEETQYF	TGTGCCAGCAGCCGGAGCGGGTGGGGCGGGGGAGAAGAGACCCAGTACTTC	TRBV3-1/TRBV3-2	17	TRBJ2-5	NA	TRBD2
CASSLAGSGSNQPQHF	TGTGCCAGCAGCTTGGCAGGGTCCGGGAGCAATCAGCCCCAGCATTTT	TRBV7-6	16	TRBJ1-5	NA	NA
CASTQGFNSPLHF	TGTGCCAGCACACAGGGGTTTAATTCACCCCTCCACTTT	TRBV6-5	13	TRBJ1-6	NA	TRBD1
CASLRETQYF	TGTGCCAGCCTACGAGAGACCCAGTACTTC	TRBV6-5	10	TRBJ2-5	NA	NA
CASSYSGLKGWSSNQPQHF	TGTGCCAGCAGTTACTCAGGACTCAAGGGCTGGTCTAGCAATCAGCCCCAGCATTTT	TRBV6-2/TRBV6-3	19	TRBJ1-5	NA	NA
CASSLVRDTEAFF	TGTGCCAGCAGCTTAGTAAGAGACACTGAAGCTTTCTTT	TRBV7-9	13	TRBJ1-1	few	NA
CASSPNRGREDTQYF	TGTGCCAGCAGCCCCAACAGGGGGCGGGAGGATACGCAGTATTTT	TRBV28	15	TRBJ2-3	few	TRBD1
CASSPSGTGLNEQFF	TGTGCCAGTAGCCCATCCGGGACAGGACTCAATGAGCAGTTCTTC	TRBV19	15	TRBJ2-1	NA	TRBD1
CASRKTGTADTQYF	TGTGCCAGCAGGAAGACAGGGACGGCAGATACGCAGTATTTT	TRBV5-8	14	TRBJ2-3	NA	TRBD1
CASSQYPLVGGYTF	TGCGCCAGCAGCCAATACCCGCTGGTCGGTGGCTACACCTTC	TRBV4-3	14	TRBJ1-2	NA	NA
CASSLGQNQPQHF	TGTGCCAGCAGCTTAGGCCAGAATCAGCCCCAGCATTTT	TRBV7-9	13	TRBJ1-5	NA	NA
CASSYGDKDTQYF	TGCGCCAGCAGCTACGGGGACAAAGATACGCAGTATTTT	TRBV5-1	13	TRBJ2-3	NA	NA
CASSPQTGNTEAFF	TGTGCCAGCAGCCCCCAGACAGGGAACACTGAAGCTTTCTTT	TRBV7-8	14	TRBJ1-1	NA	NA
CASSLTGGTEAFF	TGTGCCAGCAGCTTGACAGGGGGCACTGAAGCTTTCTTT	TRBV5-6	13	TRBJ1-1	NA	TRBD1
CASSQGATSYGYTF	TGCGCCAGCAGCCAAGGGGCCACCAGCTATGGCTACACCTTC	TRBV4-1	14	TRBJ1-2	NA	NA